This is a list of T cell receptor beta chains from one sample in a study of long-term antiretroviral therapy in people with HIV. The repertoire was sequenced with immunoSEQ multiplex PCR; TCRdb's copy has only in-frame clones and lacks some. The sample records about 16,000 clones, 88% being singletons. The sample was unsorted PBMCs, taken 2.3 years before starting antiretroviral therapy. These receptor sequences come from a woman aged 25 to 39 with HIV. Both conserved end residues are part of each CDR3. A D gene is named only where the DNA matches it firmly. Clone size is stated in some rows and not others, as once, few, many or a class when expanded.

TRBJ2-1 | TRBD2 | - | TRBV7-9 | CASSLATSGGAVEQFF | TGTGCCAGCAGCTTAGCGACTAGCGGGGGGGCAGTTGAGCAGTTCTTC
TRBJ1-2 | TRBD1 | - | TRBV7-9 | CASSLEPTGSGYTF | TGTGCCAGCAGCTTAGAGCCGACAGGGTCTGGCTACACCTTC
TRBJ2-2 | TRBD1 | - | TRBV7-9 | CASTPDRVNTGELFF | TGTGCCAGCACCCCGGACAGGGTGAACACCGGGGAGCTGTTTTTT
TRBJ1-2 | - | few | TRBV2 | CASSGTGSGYTF | TGTGCCAGCAGTGGTACAGGGTCCGGCTACACCTTC
TRBJ1-5 | TRBD1 | - | TRBV2 | CASSSGQDYQPQHF | TGTGCCAGCAGTTCTGGACAGGATTATCAGCCCCAGCATTTT
TRBJ2-2 | TRBD1 | few | TRBV7-9 | CASSRRDSANTGELFF | TGTGCCAGCAGCCGCCGGGACAGCGCTAACACCGGGGAGCTGTTTTTT
TRBJ2-7 | - | once | TRBV5-8 | CASSLSGYEQYF | TGTGCCAGCAGCTTGTCGGGCTACGAGCAGTACTTC
TRBJ1-2 | - | - | TRBV27 | CASSSPGPRAGYTF | TGTGCCAGCAGTTCCCCCGGGCCTAGAGCTGGCTACACCTTC
TRBJ2-5 | TRBD2 | - | TRBV5-1 | CASSLATSGGKETQYF | TGCGCCAGCAGCTTGGCGACTAGCGGGGGGAAAGAGACCCAGTACTTC
TRBJ2-7 | - | - | TRBV18 | CASSPQAGGIDEQYF | TGTGCCAGCTCACCGCAGGCAGGGGGGATCGACGAGCAGTACTTC
TRBJ1-5 | - | - | TRBV7-8 | CASSSSGYSNQPQHF | TGTGCCAGCAGCTCCTCAGGGTATAGCAATCAGCCCCAGCATTTT
TRBJ1-3 | - | - | TRBV18 | CASSPRSAAGSNTIYF | TGTGCCAGCTCACCAAGAAGCGCAGCAGGGAGTAACACCATATATTTT
TRBJ2-1 | TRBD2 | - | TRBV19 | CASGEVSGGLNEQFF | TGTGCCAGTGGGGAAGTAAGCGGGGGGCTCAATGAGCAGTTCTTC
TRBJ2-2 | - | - | TRBV14 | CASSRISGKNTGELFF | TGTGCCAGCAGCCGGATTAGTGGGAAGAACACCGGGGAGCTGTTTTTT
TRBJ2-7 | TRBD2 | - | TRBV18 | CASSTYSGGAPYEQYF | TGTGCCAGCTCAACCTATAGCGGGGGGGCACCCTACGAGCAGTACTTC
TRBJ1-4 | - | - | TRBV7-9 | CASSLRALQGGEKLFF | TGTGCCAGCAGCCTACGGGCCCTCCAGGGAGGTGAAAAACTGTTTTTT
TRBJ2-7 | - | - | TRBV4-1 | CASSQVDQSTYEQYF | TGCGCCAGCAGCCAAGTCGACCAATCAACCTACGAGCAGTACTTC
TRBJ2-1 | TRBD2 | - | TRBV7-9 | CASSIPGLAFGEQFF | TGTGCCAGCAGCATACCGGGACTAGCGTTTGGTGAGCAGTTCTTC
TRBJ2-7 | TRBD1 | - | TRBV14 | CASSQSGTGVKSLYEQYF | TGTGCCAGCAGCCAAAGCGGGACAGGGGTCAAAAGCCTCTACGAGCAGTACTTC
TRBJ2-7 | - | - | TRBV7-9 | CASSLGQNTYEQYF | TGTGCCAGCAGCTTAGGACAGAATACCTACGAGCAGTACTTC
TRBJ2-7 | - | - | TRBV7-3 | CAHPDRRTYEQYF | TGTGCACACCCAGACAGGAGAACCTACGAGCAGTACTTC
TRBJ2-6 | TRBD1 | - | TRBV30 | CAWKNRGLPGANVLTF | TGTGCCTGGAAAAACAGGGGTCTTCCTGGGGCCAACGTCCTGACTTTC
TRBJ2-3 | - | - | TRBV6-6 | CASSYYTDTQYF | TGTGCCAGCAGTTACTATACGGATACGCAGTATTTT
TRBJ2-2 | TRBD2 | - | TRBV4-1 | CASSHPRPSATSGRAGELFF | TGCGCCAGCAGCCACCCCCGCCCGTCTGCGACTAGCGGTAGGGCCGGGGAGCTGTTTTTT
TRBJ2-3 | - | - | TRBV29-1 | CSVETNPSTDTQYF | TGCAGCGTTGAAACCAACCCTAGCACAGATACGCAGTATTTT
TRBJ2-7 | - | few | TRBV4-1 | CASSQDPEGSYEQYF | TGCGCCAGCAGCCAAGATCCGGAGGGTTCCTACGAGCAGTACTTC
TRBJ2-2 | TRBD1 | once | TRBV2 | CASSKTGSGTGELFF | TGTGCCAGCAGTAAGACAGGGTCCGGCACCGGGGAGCTGTTTTTT
TRBJ1-2 | TRBD1 | - | TRBV6-1 | CASSELQGQGRYGYTF | TGTGCCAGCAGTGAACTTCAAGGACAGGGGAGATATGGCTACACCTTC
TRBJ2-1 | TRBD2 | - | TRBV11-1 | CASSTPGTSGGYNEQFF | TGTGCCAGCAGCACCCCCGGGACTAGCGGGGGCTACAATGAGCAGTTCTTC
TRBJ2-1 | - | - | TRBV6-6 | CASSYSTQGRNEQFF | TGTGCCAGCAGTTACTCGACACAGGGGAGGAATGAGCAGTTCTTC
TRBJ1-2 | - | - | TRBV6-6 | CASSPPGTSYYGYTF | TGTGCCAGCAGCCCCCCCGGGACATCTTACTATGGCTACACCTTC
TRBJ1-5 | - | - | TRBV10-3 | CAISEGALSQPQHF | TGTGCCATCAGTGAGGGGGCCCTTTCCCAGCCCCAGCATTTT
TRBJ1-1 | - | - | TRBV9 | CASSVGGAMNTEAFF | TGTGCCAGCAGCGTAGGAGGGGCCATGAACACTGAAGCTTTCTTT
TRBJ1-5 | - | - | TRBV5-4 | CASSLGAGRDQPQHF | TGTGCCAGCAGCTTGGGTGCGGGGCGCGATCAGCCCCAGCATTTT
TRBJ1-6 | - | - | TRBV6-5 | CASSEDTGLGSLHF | TGTGCCAGCAGTGAGGACACGGGTCTAGGGTCCCTCCACTTT
TRBJ2-7 | - | - | TRBV6-1 | CASSERDNAYEQYF | TGTGCCAGCAGTGAACGAGACAACGCGTACGAGCAGTACTTC
TRBJ1-2 | TRBD1 | - | TRBV28 | CASSLLGQHYGYTF | TGTGCCAGCAGTTTATTGGGACAGCACTATGGCTACACCTTC
TRBJ1-2 | - | - | TRBV29-1 | CSVVGTQGYTF | TGCAGCGTTGTCGGGACACAAGGCTACACCTTC
TRBJ2-7 | TRBD1 | - | TRBV27 | CASSEDRGGVSEQYF | TGTGCCAGCAGTGAGGACAGGGGTGGGGTTAGCGAGCAGTACTTC
TRBJ2-3 | TRBD2 | few | TRBV7-8 | CASSFRIAGGPTDTQYF | TGTGCCAGCAGTTTCCGTATAGCGGGGGGGCCAACAGATACGCAGTATTTT
TRBJ1-1 | - | - | TRBV6-4 | CASSGTANTEAFF | TGTGCCAGCAGTGGGACAGCGAACACTGAAGCTTTCTTT
TRBJ2-7 | - | - | TRBV7-8 | CASTLSRRETSYEQYF | TGTGCCAGCACCCTGTCCCGCCGGGAAACGTCCTACGAGCAGTACTTC
TRBJ1-4 | TRBD1 | - | TRBV5-6 | CASSFNRGFNEKLFF | TGTGCCAGCAGCTTCAACAGGGGTTTTAATGAAAAACTGTTTTTT
TRBJ2-1 | - | - | TRBV5-1 | CASSLGGLGHNEQFF | TGCGCCAGCAGCTTGGGGGGGCTAGGACACAATGAGCAGTTCTTC
TRBJ2-3 | TRBD2 | few | TRBV4-1 | CASSQTGTSGTDTQYF | TGCGCCAGCAGCCAGACCGGGACTAGTGGCACAGATACGCAGTATTTT
TRBJ1-4 | - | - | TRBV9 | CASSVAPGGQEKLFF | TGTGCCAGCAGCGTAGCTCCTGGGGGGCAAGAAAAACTGTTTTTT
TRBJ1-4 | TRBD1 | - | TRBV2 | CASSLQGGANEKLFF | TGTGCCAGCAGTCTTCAGGGGGGGGCTAATGAAAAACTGTTTTTT
TRBJ2-7 | TRBD2 | once | TRBV5-1 | CASSLNMGGNEQYF | TGCGCCAGCAGCTTAAATATGGGAGGGAACGAGCAGTACTTC
TRBJ1-6 | TRBD1 | few | TRBV28 | CASSPTGVDSPLHF | TGTGCCAGCAGCCCGACAGGGGTTGATTCACCCCTCCACTTT
TRBJ2-2 | TRBD2 | once | TRBV9 | CASSILPGGGFDTGELFF | TGTGCCAGCAGCATCTTACCCGGGGGGGGATTCGACACCGGGGAGCTGTTTTTT
TRBJ1-2 | TRBD1 | - | TRBV30 | CAWSGDRASYGYTF | TGTGCCTGGAGTGGGGACAGGGCCTCCTATGGCTACACCTTC
TRBJ1-5 | - | - | TRBV7-8 | CASSLAQKEPQHF | TGTGCCAGCAGCTTAGCGCAAAAGGAGCCCCAGCATTTT
TRBJ1-1 | - | few | TRBV6-6 | CASSYMDMNTEAFF | TGTGCCAGCAGTTATATGGATATGAACACTGAAGCTTTCTTT
TRBJ2-2 | - | - | TRBV10-3 | CAISPGITGELFF | TGTGCCATCAGTCCCGGGATCACCGGGGAGCTGTTTTTT